This TCR beta chain was sequenced for a study of T-cell reconstitution after alpha-beta-depleted transplantation in children. This clonotype was seen many times. As it was prepared, the TCRbeta library received unique molecular identifiers. Each CDR3 protein is one row after TCRdb ran MiXCR on the PCR reads. The sample holds a few hundred thousand distinct CDR3 sequences, approximately 13% seen once. The sample consisted of PBMCs from the stem cell graft donor, taken from the stem cell graft. The TCR comes from a human donor who donated a stem cell graft to a child with combined immunodeficiency.

Written as DNA, the CDR3 is TGTGCCAGCAGCTTGGGTTTGGGGGGGGACTACGAGCAGTACTTC. It is translated as CASSLGLGGDYEQYF. The chain has TRBV5-4 and TRBJ2-7; 7 nucleotides match TRBD2. Looked up from germline, CDR1 is SGHNT and CDR2 is YYREEE (reference sequence). V was clipped by 0 bases and J by 3 bases; unmatched bases: 6. The CDR3 is made up of 15 amino acids.